A single sample is the source of the 24 T cell receptor beta chains below, sequenced in a study of T cell responses to AZD1222 COVID-19 vaccine. Assay used: immunoSEQ multiplex PCR; TCRdb lists only in-frame clones, some missing. This table holds over 110,000 clones, around 91% found once. Sample: peripheral blood, taken 28 days after the second AZD1222 dose. All receptors come from an adult who received the AZD1222 COVID-19 vaccine.

Note on this clone: The sample contains more than one DNA sequence encoding this CDR3. The rearrangement uses TRBV19 and TRBJ2-7; unclear D gene. The CDR3 has 13 amino acids. V was clipped by 1 base and J by 1 base, with 5 bases between them. Germline loops: CDR1 LNHDA, CDR2 SQIVND (reference sequence). CDR3 DNA: TGTGCCAGTAGTATAGGTGGTTCCTACGAGCAGTACTTC. This sequence encodes CASSIGGSYEQYF.

The rearrangement links TRBV5-1 to TRBJ2-6; 10 nucleotides match TRBD1. The CDR3 has 15 residues. Germline V CDR1 and CDR2: SGHRS, YFSETQ. V shed 7 bases, J shed 2 bases, and the junction held 3 bases outside the gene matches. The CDR3 is CASLTGGAGANVLTF. CDR3 in DNA: TGCGCCAGCTTGACAGGGGGCGCTGGGGCCAACGTCCTGACTTTC.

The chain links TRBV28 to TRBJ2-1; either TRBD1 or TRBD2 may fit D (5 bases each). The germline V gene has CDR1 MDHEN and CDR2 SYDVKM. The CDR3 runs 18 residues. The V end was cut by 5 bases, the J end by 3 bases, with 23 bases between. As DNA, the CDR3 is TGTGCCAGCAGTCCCGGGGACGGGGCCTCGATACACTACAATGAGCAGTTCTTC. Residues: CASSPGDGASIHYNEQFF.

The chain uses TRBV20-1 and TRBJ1-1; 7 bases align to TRBD1. Per germline, CDR1 DFQATT and CDR2 SNEGSKA (reference sequence). The CDR3 loop spans 14 amino acids. With 4 bases clipped from V and 6 bases from J, the junction kept 11 bases outside the gene matches. CDR3 DNA: TGCAGTGCTACTGACAGGGCTAAGGCCCCTGAAGCTTTCTTT. As protein: CSATDRAKAPEAFF.

This clone was detected only once. The rearrangement links TRBV19 to TRBJ1-2; 9 bases agree with TRBD1. Trimming at V came to 1 base and at J to 7 bases, leaving 7 bases not matched to a gene. Germline CDR1 and CDR2: LNHDA and SQIVND (reference sequence). The CDR3 has 15 amino acids. The CDR3 nucleotides read TGTGCCAGTAGTATAGTCCCCGGGACAGGGTTTGGCTACACCTTC. Translation: CASSIVPGTGFGYTF.

J is TRBJ2-3 and V is TRBV6-6, with D unclear. The length of the CDR3 is 12 residues. V gave up 5 bases and J gave up 2 bases, with 5 bases separating them. CDR1 and CDR2 from the germline V gene are MNHNY and SVGAGI (reference sequence). The CDR3 coding sequence is TGTGCCAGCAGTACCCCCACAGATACGCAGTATTTT. Residues: CASSTPTDTQYF.

The rearrangement joins TRBV14 to TRBJ1-2, with 8 nucleotides matching TRBD1. J was trimmed by 0 bases and V by 5 bases; bases with no gene match: 11. The V gene's germline CDR1 is SGHDN and CDR2 FVKESK. The CDR3 is made up of 17 amino acids. The CDR3, as DNA: TGTGCCAGCAGCGCGACGTCAGGGGGCGAAGCTAACTATGGCTACACCTTC. Protein product: CASSATSGGEANYGYTF.

The genes are TRBV2 and TRBJ1-2, with TRBD1 as a possible D gene (6 bases). Trimming removed 6 bases at V and 11 bases at J, with 28 bases between. The CDR3 totals 16 residues. CDR1 and CDR2 from the germline V gene are SNHLY and FYNNEI. In nucleotides, the CDR3 is TGTGCCAGCAGGAGGGACATCGCCGGCGAAAAGCGGTGGTACACCTTC. As protein: CASRRDIAGEKRWYTF.

This chain links TRBV7-9 with TRBJ1-2; TRBD1 matches 7 bases. V dropped 8 bases and J dropped 0; count of bases not matched to a gene: 9. Germline CDR1 is SEHNR and CDR2 is FQNEAQ (reference sequence). CDR3 length: 15 residues. This CDR3 is CASAFDRASNYGYTF. The CDR3 coding sequence is TGTGCCAGCGCATTTGACAGGGCATCTAACTATGGCTACACCTTC.

The chain links TRBV6-5 to TRBJ2-1, with 10 bases lining up with TRBD1. The CDR3 consists of 15 residues. Per germline, CDR1 MNHEY and CDR2 SVGAGI. Trimming at V came to 1 base and at J to 10 bases, leaving 7 bases not matched to a gene. CDR3 amino acids: CASSYFGTGVGEQFF. The CDR3 bases are TGTGCCAGCAGTTACTTCGGGACAGGGGTCGGAGAGCAGTTCTTC.

This chain links TRBV11-2 with TRBJ1-4, with D tentatively TRBD1 (5 bases). V dropped 5 bases and J dropped 8 bases, with 21 bases sitting between them. The CDR3 is made up of 16 amino acids. Germline assignment: CDR1 SGHAT and CDR2 FQNNGV. CDR3 region: CASSPTEGRVGEKLFF. CDR3 DNA: TGTGCCAGCAGCCCAACAGAGGGCAGGGTTGGAGAAAAACTGTTTTTT. Together with reference TRBV11-2 and TRBJ1-4, the CDR3 gives the full variable domain: EAGVAQSPRYKIIEKRQSVAFWCNPISGHATLYWYQQILGQGPKLLIQFQNNGVVDDSQLPKDRFSAERLKGVDSTLKIQPAKLEDSAVYLCASSPTEGRVGEKLFFGSGTQLSVL.

The chain uses TRBV19 and TRBJ1-5; no clear D gene. The CDR3 extends over 15 amino acids. Trimming removed 6 bases at V and 1 base at J, with 13 bases between. The germline CDR1 and CDR2 sequences are LNHDA and SQIVND (reference sequence). CDR3 residues: CASSPSAGSNQPQHF. The DNA for the CDR3 is TGTGCCAGTAGCCCCTCGGCAGGCAGCAATCAGCCCCAGCATTTT.

This chain connects TRBV9 to TRBJ2-1; D is possibly TRBD1 or TRBD2 (5 bases each). V was clipped by 3 bases and J by 0 bases, with 10 bases between them. Germline lookup yields CDR1 SGDLS and CDR2 YYNGEE. This CDR3 contains 15 residues. CDR3 in amino acids: CASSAGPSSYNEQFF. Here the CDR3 DNA reads TGTGCCAGCAGCGCGGGACCTAGCTCCTACAATGAGCAGTTCTTC.

This rearrangement joins TRBV2 to TRBJ1-1; 8 bases fit TRBD1. CDR1 and CDR2 (germline): SNHLY, FYNNEI. The CDR3 covers 14 residues. J gave up 9 bases and V 0 bases, and 6 bases lay outside the gene matches. The CDR3 DNA reads as TGTGCCAGCAGTGAAGCCCCCCGGACAGGGAAAGCTTTCTTT. Its protein is CASSEAPRTGKAFF.

V usage is TRBV29-1 and J usage is TRBJ2-1; D gene ambiguous. Trimming shortened V by 6 bases and J by 8 bases, and 17 bases separated the two germline ends. This CDR3 comprises 13 residues. Germline loops: CDR1 SQVTM, CDR2 ANQGSEA. CDR3 loop: CSVLSYVGDEQFF. CDR3 DNA sequence: TGCAGCGTCTTATCATACGTGGGCGATGAGCAGTTCTTC.

This clone was recorded a few times. The chain employs TRBV19 and TRBJ2-1; 9 bases map to TRBD1. Germline CDR1 and CDR2: LNHDA and SQIVND (reference sequence). This CDR3 region has 16 residues. Trimming removed 5 bases from V and 6 bases from J; junction bases left unmatched: 11. The CDR3 DNA is TGTGCCAGTAGTGACTTGGGACAGGGCGACGCCAATGAGCAGTTCTTC. This gives the protein CASSDLGQGDANEQFF. The entire variable domain, with the rest obtained from reference TRBV19 and TRBJ2-1, is as follows: DGGITQSPKYLFRKEGQNVTLSCEQNLNHDAMYWYRQDPGQGLRLIYYSQIVNDFQKGDIAEGYSVSREKKESFPLTVTSAQKNPTAFYLCASSDLGQGDANEQFFGPGTRLTVL.

This chain links TRBV14 with TRBJ1-3; possibly TRBD1 for D (6 bases). Germline V gives CDR1 SGHDN, CDR2 FVKESK. This CDR3 has 16 amino acids. Trimming took 4 bases from V and 1 from J, leaving 14 bases between them. CDR3 in amino acids: CASSPRGGRSGNTIYF. Here the CDR3 DNA reads TGTGCCAGCAGCCCCCGGGGGGGGCGTTCTGGAAACACCATATATTTT.

The chain carries TRBV19 and TRBJ1-1; D possibly corresponds to TRBD1 (5 bases). This CDR3 comprises 15 residues. V dropped 5 bases and J dropped 4 bases, with 17 bases sitting between them. Germline assignment: CDR1 LNHDA and CDR2 SQIVND (reference sequence). DNA for the CDR3: TGTGCCAGTAGTGAGTCGGCAGGGTCTATCACTGAAGCTTTCTTT. Translating gives CASSESAGSITEAFF.

The chain is built from TRBV6-5 and TRBJ1-4; D is ambiguous. V lost 5 bases, J lost 1 base, and 8 bases lay in between. The CDR3 consists of 14 residues. The germline V gene has CDR1 MNHEY and CDR2 SVGAGI. The CDR3 DNA follows: TGTGCCAGCAGTCCGGGTATAACTAATGAAAAACTGTTTTTT. Amino acids: CASSPGITNEKLFF.

The chain recombines TRBV9 with TRBJ1-6, with unresolved D. The germline V and J ends were trimmed by 0 bases and 7 bases, with 8 bases remaining between them. CDR3 size: 14 residues. Germline V lookup: CDR1 SGDLS, CDR2 YYNGEE. The DNA for the CDR3 is TGTGCCAGCAGCGTAGAATCGGGAAATTCACCCCTCCACTTT. This gives the protein CASSVESGNSPLHF.

V gene TRBV12-3 or TRBV12-4 combines with J gene TRBJ1-5, with a possible D match to TRBD1 (6 bases). The CDR3 extends over 13 amino acids. Trimming cost V 6 bases and J 6 bases, with 12 bases left between them. The CDR3 DNA sequence: TGTGCCAGCAGCACTCAGGGGCTTCAGCCCCAGCATTTT. Translating it yields CASSTQGLQPQHF.

This sequence joins TRBV7-9 and TRBJ1-2; TRBD1 is a possible D gene (5 bases). Trimming pared 5 bases from V and 8 bases from J, leaving 12 bases between. Germline CDR1 SEHNR, CDR2 FQNEAQ (reference sequence). The CDR3 is 12 residues long. The CDR3 region is CASSRGDLGYTF. The CDR3 DNA sequence: TGTGCCAGCAGCCGGGGGGATCTAGGCTACACCTTC.

This clone turned up a few times. This chain uses TRBV6-2 or TRBV6-3 with TRBJ2-7; TRBD2 matches 7 bases. The trim removed 5 bases at V and 3 bases at J, leaving 10 bases unmatched. CDR1 and CDR2 from the germline V gene are MNHEY and SVGEGT. The CDR3 is 15 amino acids. CDR3 nucleotide sequence: TGTGCCAGCAGTCAGGGAGGGGAGAGGGGCTACGAGCAGTACGTC. This translates into CASSQGGERGYEQYV.

This sequence joins TRBV7-2 and TRBJ1-1; TRBD1 matches 8 bases. This CDR3 contains 15 residues. Germline CDR1 SGHTA, CDR2 FQGNSA. V gave up 2 bases and J gave up 1 base; unmatched junction bases: 3. For the CDR3, the DNA is TGTGCCAGCAGCTTATACGACAGGGGGAACACTGAAGCTTTCTTT. Protein sequence: CASSLYDRGNTEAFF.